This TCR beta chain was found in a study of T cell responses to AZD1222 COVID-19 vaccine (dated by TCRdb to the early 2020s). Notes on the research overall: A total of about 230 trial participants underwent TCR sequencing, of whom around 200 received two doses of AZD1222 and about 25 received two doses of the MenACWY control vaccine. Enrollment into the trials was organized by age into subgroups of 18-55, 56-69 and 70-plus years, and those subgroups contained roughly 140, 27 and 60 TCR-sequenced participants, respectively.

In light of the paper, this sample's time point label describes: about 28 days (+/-7) after the second vaccine dose. AZD1222 recipients given second doses at about 4 weeks or at about 12 weeks were pooled, since spike-specific TCR depth and breadth were not found to differ between the two schedules. The vaccinee samples were drawn from two UK trials, COV001 and COV002, one of which was a single-blind randomized controlled phase 2/3 trial testing AZD1222 (ChAdOx1 nCoV-19) in healthy adults. For TCRbeta chain sequencing, PBMC samples from trial participants were taken at day 0 and at day 28 after the second dose. Concerning this clone itself: It has no known antigen specificity. Base qualities are not provided; no much larger clone lies one nucleotide away.

The CDR3 regions of human TCRbeta chains were analyzed by immunosequencing. The study's processing was this. TCRs in the repertoires were compared against a reference library of SARS-CoV-2-specific TCRs that had been generated with the MIRA antigen-specificity platform. Breadth was defined as the fraction of unique TCRs that were SARS-CoV-2-associated, and depth was defined as the fraction of total T cells that were SARS-CoV-2-associated. Using the MIRA data, each spike-specific TCR was mapped to the spike region that the TCR reacts to and placed in a CD4 or CD8 class. Log10-transformed breadth and depth values were compared by one-way ANOVA with Sidak's multiple comparisons tests. TCRdb's version of the immuneACCESS table is confined to in-frame rearrangements and falls short of the full clone set. An unresolved V gene accounts for under half of the shortfall where checked; the remainder is of unknown origin. That table is the source of V, J and clone size, and D and trimming were worked out from the DNA. For this sample the table gives 180,000 or so clones, of which approximately 90% were detected only once. The top ten clones comprise about 1.5% of the sample.

What the authors observed across the whole study: Participants were mostly white British and included more females than males, and it was suggested by the authors that clonal diversity may have been underestimated. After two AZD1222 doses, spike-specific TCR breadth and depth were significantly higher than at day 0 and than in MenACWY recipients. Because no samples from the day 14 peak response were available, repertoires could be characterized only after the peak T cell response. The 56-69-year group was small, and its depth increase did not reach significance, likely because of low power. Epitopes outside the regions mutated in the B.1.351 and B.1.1.7 variants were reportedly recognized by nearly half of the unique spike-specific TCRs. The whole spike protein was spanned by vaccine-associated CD4 TCRs, and dominant responses were seen in regions 160-218 and 743-854. Conclusions about previously exposed vaccinees are limited because only six or seven AZD1222 recipients were SARS-CoV-2 seropositive at baseline.

The sample here was peripheral blood, taken 28 days after the second AZD1222 dose. This TCR came from an adult who received the AZD1222 COVID-19 vaccine.

DNA sequence: TGCGCCAGCAGCCAAGTCGAGGACTCGTACAATGAGCAGTTCTTC. It encodes CASSQVEDSYNEQFF. The receptor chain draws on TRBV4-1 and TRBJ2-1; the D segment could be TRBD2, given 5 matching bases. Based on the germline V gene, the CDR1 and CDR2 sequences are MGHRA and YSYEKL. Including cysteine and phenylalanine, the CDR3 has 15 amino acids. Of all the DNA, just the CDR3 is kept, 45 bases in frame from base 1. Trimming removed 1 base from V and 4 bases from J, leaving 11 bases between the germline ends.